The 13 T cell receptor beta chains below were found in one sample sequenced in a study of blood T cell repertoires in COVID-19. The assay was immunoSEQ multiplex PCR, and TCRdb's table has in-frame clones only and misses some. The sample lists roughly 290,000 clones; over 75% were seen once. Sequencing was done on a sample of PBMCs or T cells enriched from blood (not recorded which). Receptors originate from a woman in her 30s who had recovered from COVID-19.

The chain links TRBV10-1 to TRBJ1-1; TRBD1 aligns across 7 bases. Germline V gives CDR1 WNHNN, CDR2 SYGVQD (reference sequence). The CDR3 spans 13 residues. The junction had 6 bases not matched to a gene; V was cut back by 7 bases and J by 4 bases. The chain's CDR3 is CASKAQGGTEAFF. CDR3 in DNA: TGCGCCAGCAAGGCCCAGGGGGGCACTGAAGCTTTCTTT.

Here the CDR3 reads CSVSQGFEQFF. DNA for the CDR3: TGCAGCGTTTCCCAGGGGTTTGAGCAGTTCTTC. This chain joins TRBV29-1 and TRBJ2-1; tentative D call: TRBD1 (6 bases). V lost 5 bases and J lost 9, with 11 bases in between. The CDR3 is made up of 11 amino acids. Germline loops: CDR1 SQVTM, CDR2 ANQGSEA.

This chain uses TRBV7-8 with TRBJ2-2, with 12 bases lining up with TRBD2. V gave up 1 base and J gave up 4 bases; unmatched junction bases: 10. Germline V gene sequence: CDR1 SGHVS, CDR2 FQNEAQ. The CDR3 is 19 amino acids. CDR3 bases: TGTGCCAGCAGCTTAGTAGGGCTAGCGGGAGGGTATGGCACCGGGGAGCTGTTTTTT. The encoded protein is CASSLVGLAGGYGTGELFF.

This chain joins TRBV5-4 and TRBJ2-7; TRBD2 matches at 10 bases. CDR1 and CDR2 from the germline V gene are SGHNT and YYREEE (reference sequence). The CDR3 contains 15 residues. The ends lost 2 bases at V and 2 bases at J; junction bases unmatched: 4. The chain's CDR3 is CASSLAGGFPYEQYF. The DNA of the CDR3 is TGTGCCAGCAGCTTAGCGGGGGGGTTCCCCTACGAGCAGTACTTC.

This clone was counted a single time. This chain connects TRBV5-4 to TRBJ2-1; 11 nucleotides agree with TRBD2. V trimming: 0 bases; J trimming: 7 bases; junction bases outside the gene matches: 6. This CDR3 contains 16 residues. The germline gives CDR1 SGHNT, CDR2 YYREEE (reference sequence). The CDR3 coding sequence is TGTGCCAGCAGCTTGGCGGGGACTAGCGGAGCAAATGAGCAGTTCTTC. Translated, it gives CASSLAGTSGANEQFF.

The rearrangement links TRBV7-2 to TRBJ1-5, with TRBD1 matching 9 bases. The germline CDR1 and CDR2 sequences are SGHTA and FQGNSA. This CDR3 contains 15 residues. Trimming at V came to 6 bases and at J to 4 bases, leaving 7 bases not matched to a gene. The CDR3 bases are TGTGCCAGCAGATTGGGGACAGGGCCTAATCAGCCCCAGCATTTT. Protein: CASRLGTGPNQPQHF. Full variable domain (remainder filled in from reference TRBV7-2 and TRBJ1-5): GAGVSQSPSNKVTEKGKDVELRCDPISGHTALYWYRQSLGQGLEFLIYFQGNSAPDKSGLPSDRFSAERTGGSVSTLTIQRTQQEDSAVYLCASRLGTGPNQPQHFGDGTRLSIL.

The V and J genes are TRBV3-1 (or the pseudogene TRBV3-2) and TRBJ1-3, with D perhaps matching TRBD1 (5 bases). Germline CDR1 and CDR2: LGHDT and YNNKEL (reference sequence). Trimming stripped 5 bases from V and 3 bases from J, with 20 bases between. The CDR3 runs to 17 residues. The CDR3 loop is CASSGRQPGHFGNTIYF. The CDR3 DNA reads TGTGCCAGCAGCGGACGTCAGCCAGGGCATTTTGGAAACACCATATATTTT.

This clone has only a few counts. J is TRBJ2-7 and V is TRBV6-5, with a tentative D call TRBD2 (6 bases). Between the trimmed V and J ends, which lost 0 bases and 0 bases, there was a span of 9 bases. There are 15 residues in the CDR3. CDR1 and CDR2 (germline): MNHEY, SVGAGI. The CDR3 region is CASSYSAGNSYEQYF. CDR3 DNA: TGTGCCAGCAGTTACTCGGCGGGAAACTCCTACGAGCAGTACTTC.

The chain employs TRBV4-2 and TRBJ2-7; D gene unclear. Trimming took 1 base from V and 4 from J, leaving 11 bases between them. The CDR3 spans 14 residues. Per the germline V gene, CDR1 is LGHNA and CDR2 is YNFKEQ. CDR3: CASSQGLLFYEQYF. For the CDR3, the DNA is TGTGCCAGCAGCCAAGGACTCCTTTTTTACGAGCAGTACTTC.

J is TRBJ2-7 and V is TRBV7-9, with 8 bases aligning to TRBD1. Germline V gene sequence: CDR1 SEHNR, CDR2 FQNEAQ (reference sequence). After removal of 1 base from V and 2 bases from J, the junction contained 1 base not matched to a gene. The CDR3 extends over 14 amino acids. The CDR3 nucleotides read TGTGCCAGCAGCTTAGGACAGGGGACCTACGAGCAGTACTTC. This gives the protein CASSLGQGTYEQYF.

The CDR3 nucleotides are TGTGCCAGCAGCGTAGCTGGACATGGCAAATTGGACACCATATATTTT. Translation: CASSVAGHGKLDTIYF. V is TRBV9 and J is TRBJ1-3; possibly TRBD1 for D (5 bases). Germline V lookup: CDR1 SGDLS, CDR2 YYNGEE. V lost 0 bases to trimming and J lost 8 bases, with 18 bases between them. There are 16 residues in the CDR3.

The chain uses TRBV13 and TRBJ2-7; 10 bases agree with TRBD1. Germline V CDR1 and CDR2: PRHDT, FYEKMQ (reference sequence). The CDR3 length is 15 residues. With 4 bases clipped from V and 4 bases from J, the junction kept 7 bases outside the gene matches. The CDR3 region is CASSSGTGVEYEQYF. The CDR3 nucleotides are TGTGCCAGCAGCTCCGGGACAGGGGTGGAGTACGAGCAGTACTTC.

The CDR3 reads CASSPAHAGLQETQYF. The CDR3 DNA reads TGTGCCAGCTCACCGGCTCATGCAGGACTACAAGAGACCCAGTACTTC. V usage is TRBV18 and J usage is TRBJ2-5, with D possibly being TRBD2 (6 bases). Germline CDR1 KGHSH, CDR2 LQKENI. V lost 3 bases and J lost 2, with 16 bases in between. The CDR3 covers 16 residues.